This T cell receptor (beta chain) was captured by sequencing in a study of T-cell memory formation after mild COVID-19. The overall study: TCR clusters largely stayed donor specific.

TCRalpha and TCRbeta libraries used 5'RACE with constant-segment primers and UMIs. TCRdb ran MiXCR on the 5' RACE reads and lists one entry per CDR3 protein. The table has hundreds of thousands of distinct CDR3 sequences, 20% to 25% seen once. With 0 bases clipped from V and 5 bases from J, the junction kept 7 bases outside the gene matches. In germline, CDR1 is SGHTA, CDR2 FQGNSA. This CDR3 comprises 17 residues. This clonotype appeared a few times. Its target is unknown. Study-level points and caveats: Clones from the second wave (peaking day 37) had unconfirmed SARS-CoV-2 specificity. Day 15 to 85 contracting clones showed balanced CD4/CD8; day 15 to 37 expanders favored CD4+.

The TCR comes from an adult woman who had mild COVID-19 (a few samples of this study predate the infection). Cell type and time point are not known. Sequences were obtained from PBMCs or a T cell subset sorted from them (not recorded which). This rearrangement joins TRBV7-2 to TRBJ2-1; 10 nucleotides align to TRBD2. Written as DNA, the CDR3 is TGTGCCAGCAGCTTAGCTATCACTAGCGGGACCGACAATGAGCAGTTCTTC. Protein sequence: CASSLAITSGTDNEQFF.